A single sample gave rise to the 20 T cell receptor beta chains below, sequenced in a study of shared clonotypes between healthy human individuals. The repertoire was sequenced with immunoSEQ multiplex PCR; TCRdb's copy has only in-frame clones and lacks some. The data hold about 960,000 clones, with around three quarters observed a single time. The source material was memory CD4+ T cells sorted from blood. Regarding subset: CD45RA-negative fraction. Receptors were obtained from a man aged 18 to 29 in good health.

This sequence joins TRBV6-1 and TRBJ1-2; D is perhaps TRBD1 (5 bases). This CDR3 contains 21 residues. Germline CDR1 and CDR2: MNHNS and SASEGT. Trimming stripped 0 bases from V and 4 bases from J, with 30 bases between. As DNA, the CDR3 is TGTGCCAGCAGTGAAGCGCTTTGGGTTGGCAGGGTGAAATCGCGTTTCTATGGCTACACCTTC. It translates to CASSEALWVGRVKSRFYGYTF.

This chain links TRBV5-4 with TRBJ2-5; no clear D. The V gene lost 5 bases and the J gene lost 5 bases, with 10 bases spanning the gap. This CDR3 spans 12 amino acids. The germline gives CDR1 SGHNT, CDR2 YYREEE (reference sequence). The CDR3 coding sequence is TGTGCCAGCAGGAACAAGGAGGAGACCCAGTACTTC. Encoded protein: CASRNKEETQYF.

This clone was observed once. The J gene is TRBJ2-7, the V gene TRBV19; 8 bases are a match to TRBD2. There are 14 residues in the CDR3. The germline gives CDR1 LNHDA, CDR2 SQIVND (reference sequence). Trimming took 5 bases from V and 0 from J; bases not matched to a gene: 3. This CDR3 is CASSVSGISYEQYF. Here the CDR3 DNA reads TGTGCCAGTAGTGTTAGCGGGATCTCCTACGAGCAGTACTTC.

As for this clone: The sample contains more than one DNA sequence encoding this CDR3. V gene TRBV18 combines with J gene TRBJ2-3, with D unclear. V was cut by 3 bases and J by 0 bases, with 4 bases left in between. The CDR3 has 13 amino acids. Germline V CDR1 and CDR2: KGHSH, LQKENI. The CDR3 loop reads CASSPGSTDTQYF. CDR3 nucleotide sequence: TGTGCCAGCTCACCCGGGAGCACAGATACGCAGTATTTT.

The V gene is TRBV6-5, the J gene TRBJ2-3; TRBD2 aligns across 10 bases. V trimming: 7 bases; J trimming: 7 bases; junction bases outside the gene matches: 11. Looked up from germline, CDR1 is MNHEY and CDR2 is SVGAGI. The CDR3 is made up of 15 amino acids. The CDR3 DNA sequence: TGTGCCAGCACCGAACTAGCGGGACCATATCATACGCAGTATTTT. It specifies CASTELAGPYHTQYF.

The chain recombines TRBV4-3 with TRBJ2-1; D is tentatively TRBD1 or TRBD2 (5 bases each). V was cut by 5 bases and J by 2 bases, with 13 bases left in between. Germline loops: CDR1 LGHNA, CDR2 YSLEER. This CDR3 has 15 residues. This CDR3 is CASSNTRGPYNEQFF. The CDR3, as DNA: TGCGCCAGCAGCAACACTAGGGGTCCCTACAATGAGCAGTTCTTC.

In this sample, this clone turned up many times. The CDR3 DNA is TGTGCCAGCAGCCCAGACTTAGCTAACACTGAAGCTTTCTTT. It yields the protein CASSPDLANTEAFF. The V and J genes are TRBV7-9 and TRBJ1-1; no clear D. Trimming removed 5 bases at V and 2 bases at J, with 12 bases between. Germline CDR1 SEHNR, CDR2 FQNEAQ (reference sequence). This CDR3 has 14 amino acids. Variable domain in full (rest from reference TRBV7-9 and TRBJ1-1): DTGVSQNPRHKITKRGQNVTFRCDPISEHNRLYWYRQTLGQGPEFLTYFQNEAQLEKSRLLSDRFSAERPKGSFSTLEIQRTEQGDSAMYLCASSPDLANTEAFFGQGTRLTVV.

This clone was counted a few times. The CDR3 coding sequence is TGTGCCAGTAGTTCCCACAGGGCGGGAGAAAAACTGTTTTTT. Encoded protein: CASSSHRAGEKLFF. The genes are TRBV19 and TRBJ1-4; TRBD1 is a possible D gene (6 bases). V lost 5 bases and J 8 bases, leaving 15 bases between the germline ends. Germline V gene lookup returns CDR1 LNHDA and CDR2 SQIVND (reference sequence). This CDR3 comprises 14 residues.

This clone occurred a few times. V and J are TRBV11-2 and TRBJ2-6; the D is unclear. This CDR3 is built from 18 residues. V lost 2 bases to trimming and J lost 4 bases, with 18 bases between them. CDR1 is SGHAT, CDR2 FQNNGV, per germline. This CDR3 is CASSLRSVGSLGANVLTF. CDR3 DNA sequence: TGTGCCAGCAGCTTAAGGAGCGTGGGATCCTTGGGGGCCAACGTCCTGACTTTC.

This clone was seen once. The chain employs TRBV28 and TRBJ2-1, with 9 bases aligning to TRBD2. Germline CDR1 MDHEN, CDR2 SYDVKM. After removal of 5 bases from V and 8 bases from J, the junction contained 10 bases not matched to a gene. The CDR3 extends over 15 amino acids. The CDR3 loop is CASSPAGGVGYEQFF. CDR3 DNA sequence: TGTGCCAGCAGTCCCGCGGGGGGGGTAGGCTATGAGCAGTTCTTC. Complete variable domain (other parts from reference TRBV28 and TRBJ2-1): DVKVTQSSRYLVKRTGEKVFLECVQDMDHENMFWYRQDPGLGLRLIYFSYDVKMKEKGDIPEGYSVSREKKERFSLILESASTNQTSMYLCASSPAGGVGYEQFFGPGTRLTVL.

The rearrangement uses TRBV5-4 and TRBJ1-6, with a tentative D call TRBD1 (5 bases). V was pared by 4 bases and J by 0 bases, with 11 bases between. CDR3 length: 16 amino acids. Germline V gene data show CDR1 as SGHNT and CDR2 as YYREEE (reference sequence). CDR3 nucleotides: TGTGCCAGCAGCAATGGGGGGGGCTCCTATAATTCACCCCTCCACTTT. Its translation is CASSNGGGSYNSPLHF.

The V gene is TRBV5-1, the J gene TRBJ2-7, with D perhaps matching TRBD2 (5 bases). Germline V gives CDR1 SGHRS, CDR2 YFSETQ. The CDR3 extends over 14 amino acids. V lost 0 bases and J lost 6, with 13 bases in between. CDR3 residues: CASSLETRGAEQYF. DNA for the CDR3: TGCGCCAGCAGCTTGGAAACTCGGGGAGCCGAGCAGTACTTC.

The rearrangement links TRBV4-2 to TRBJ1-4; D unclear. V was trimmed by 1 base and J by 8 bases, leaving 14 bases between them. The CDR3 runs 15 residues. Germline loops: CDR1 LGHNA, CDR2 YNFKEQ. The CDR3 coding sequence is TGTGCCAGCAGCCAAGTAGCGCACGGCCTCGAAAAACTGTTTTTT. It encodes CASSQVAHGLEKLFF.

The chain links TRBV7-9 to TRBJ2-1, with D perhaps TRBD1 or TRBD2 (5 bases each). This CDR3 spans 14 amino acids. The germline gives CDR1 SEHNR, CDR2 FQNEAQ (reference sequence). Trimming removed 5 bases from V and 6 bases from J, with 14 bases in between. The CDR3 loop reads CASSVGTEANEQFF. CDR3 sequence (DNA): TGTGCCAGCAGCGTCGGGACCGAAGCCAATGAGCAGTTCTTC.

The chain is built from TRBV5-6 and TRBJ2-1; D gene uncertain. V lost 0 bases to trimming and J lost 0 bases, with 13 bases between them. Germline CDR1 and CDR2: SGHDT and YYEEEE. There are 17 residues in the CDR3. CDR3 amino acids: CASSLEPVFSSYNEQFF. As DNA, the CDR3 is TGTGCCAGCAGCTTGGAGCCAGTTTTTAGCTCCTACAATGAGCAGTTCTTC.

The chain combines TRBV25-1 with TRBJ2-2; 8 bases are a match to TRBD1. This CDR3 is 15 amino acids long. J was trimmed by 7 bases and V by 3 bases; bases with no gene match: 7. Per germline, CDR1 MGHDK and CDR2 SYGVNS. The CDR3, as DNA: TGTGCCAGCAGTGACCTCTCAGGGGGCTTCGGGGAGCTGTTTTTT. Protein product: CASSDLSGGFGELFF.

The chain employs TRBV10-1 and TRBJ1-1, with D possibly TRBD1 on 6 matching bases. CDR3 length: 13 amino acids. V was clipped by 7 bases and J by 0 bases, with 9 bases between them. Germline assignment: CDR1 WNHNN and CDR2 SYGVQD (reference sequence). DNA of the CDR3: TGCGCCAGCAAACAGGGTCTGAACACTGAAGCTTTCTTT. This encodes CASKQGLNTEAFF.

This clone was detected only once. The chain couples TRBV5-6 to TRBJ1-4; 11 bases match TRBD1. From germline, CDR1 is SGHDT and CDR2 YYEEEE. This CDR3 has 16 amino acids. V gave up 4 bases and J gave up 2 bases; unmatched junction bases: 4. Here the CDR3 reads CASSPDRGHTNEKLFF. In nucleotides, the CDR3 is TGTGCCAGCAGCCCGGACAGGGGGCACACTAATGAAAAACTGTTTTTT.

The V gene is TRBV27, the J gene TRBJ1-2; TRBD1 matches 12 bases. The trim removed 5 bases at V and 4 bases at J, leaving 17 bases unmatched. CDR1 MNHEY and CDR2 SMNVEV come from the germline V gene (reference sequence). CDR3 length equals 19 residues. In nucleotides, the CDR3 is TGTGCCAGCAGTCCAATCCCGGGGACAGGGGGCGCGAGCGTCTATGGCTACACCTTC. It specifies CASSPIPGTGGASVYGYTF.

This clone turned up a few times. The gene calls are TRBV27 and TRBJ1-2; a weak D match, TRBD1 (6 bases). The CDR3 loop spans 13 amino acids. Trimming cost V 5 bases and J 4 bases, with 11 bases left between them. Looked up from germline, CDR1 is MNHEY and CDR2 is SMNVEV (reference sequence). The CDR3 sequence is CASSPRTAYGYTF. CDR3 sequence (DNA): TGTGCCAGCAGTCCGAGGACAGCCTATGGCTACACCTTC.